These 28 T cell receptor beta chains were all obtained from the same sample, sequenced in a study of blood T cell repertoires in COVID-19. The repertoire was sequenced with immunoSEQ multiplex PCR; TCRdb's copy has only in-frame clones and lacks some. There are roughly 24,000 clones in the sample; 75% to 90% occur only once, and more than 25% lies in the top ten. The sequenced sample consisted of peripheral blood. Source of these receptors: a woman in her seventies with active COVID-19.

This chain uses TRBV9 with TRBJ2-5; 8 positions agree with TRBD2. The CDR3 has 13 residues. The ends lost 3 bases at V and 2 bases at J; junction bases unmatched: 0. Germline values: CDR1 SGDLS, CDR2 YYNGEE. CDR3 in amino acids: CASSGGGQETQYF. CDR3 nucleotide sequence: TGTGCCAGCAGCGGCGGGGGGCAAGAGACCCAGTACTTC.

The chain carries TRBV24-1 and TRBJ2-1; 9 bases map to TRBD2. The trim removed 4 bases at V and 1 base at J, leaving 4 bases unmatched. The germline CDR1 and CDR2 sequences are KGHDR and SFDVKD. The CDR3 sequence is 16 residues long. CDR3 residues: CATSDALAGSYNEQFF. In DNA, the CDR3 is TGTGCCACCAGTGACGCTCTAGCGGGGTCCTACAATGAGCAGTTCTTC.

The V and J genes are TRBV24-1 and TRBJ2-7; D perhaps matches TRBD1 (5 bases). Germline V gene lookup returns CDR1 KGHDR and CDR2 SFDVKD. The CDR3 runs 13 residues. V was shortened by 0 bases and J by 3 bases, with 5 bases between the two germline ends. The CDR3 reads CATSDLRGYEQYF. The DNA of the CDR3 is TGTGCCACCAGTGATTTGAGGGGCTACGAGCAGTACTTC.

The chain joins TRBV6-2 or TRBV6-3 to TRBJ1-5; 8 nucleotides align to TRBD1. Trimming took 4 bases from V and 6 from J; bases not matched to a gene: 5. The germline gives CDR1 MNHEY, CDR2 SVGEGT. The CDR3 runs 14 residues. The CDR3, as DNA: TGTGCCAGCAGTTCCGGACAGGGTGGTCAGCCCCAGCATTTT. Its protein is CASSSGQGGQPQHF.

The chain uses TRBV5-1 and TRBJ2-5; 16 bases match TRBD2. V shed 4 bases, J shed 4 bases, and the junction held 4 bases outside the gene matches. The CDR3 runs 16 residues. Germline assignment: CDR1 SGHRS and CDR2 YFSETQ. The CDR3 loop reads CASSPGTSGGAETQYF. The CDR3 DNA reads as TGCGCCAGCAGCCCCGGGACTAGCGGGGGGGCAGAGACCCAGTACTTC.

This chain joins TRBV5-5 and TRBJ2-2; 11 positions match TRBD2. J was trimmed by 2 bases and V by 2 bases; bases with no gene match: 11. Germline CDR1 reads SGHKS; CDR2 reads YYEKEE (reference sequence). This CDR3 has 19 amino acids. This CDR3 reads CASSLRTGTSGKNTGELFF. The CDR3 DNA is TGTGCCAGCAGCTTAAGGACTGGGACTAGCGGAAAAAACACCGGGGAGCTGTTTTTT.

V and J are TRBV11-2 and TRBJ2-5; 13 positions match TRBD2. This CDR3 comprises 17 residues. CDR1 is SGHAT and CDR2 is FQNNGV in the germline V gene. The junction had 11 bases not matched to a gene; V was cut back by 6 bases and J by 4 bases. CDR3 DNA sequence: TGTGCCAGCAGACGCCTCGGACTAGCGGGGGTAACAGAGACCCAGTACTTC. Its protein product is CASRRLGLAGVTETQYF.

V usage is TRBV12-5 and J usage is TRBJ2-1, with D tentatively TRBD2 (6 bases). Germline V lookup: CDR1 LGHNT, CDR2 FRNRAP. CDR3 size: 15 residues. Trimming took 3 bases from V and 4 from J, leaving 13 bases between them. CDR3 DNA: TGTGCTAGTGGTTTAGGTCTAGCGCCATACAATGAGCAGTTCTTC. Protein sequence: CASGLGLAPYNEQFF.

The V and J genes are TRBV6-1 and TRBJ2-1, with D possibly TRBD2 on 7 matching bases. V lost 3 bases, J lost 8 bases, and 20 bases lay in between. Looked up from germline, CDR1 is MNHNS and CDR2 is SASEGT. CDR3 size: 16 residues. CDR3 sequence: CASSDLRGGALHEQFF. The CDR3 nucleotides are TGTGCCAGCAGTGACCTGAGGGGGGGGGCCCTTCATGAGCAGTTCTTC.

This clone was detected once. The chain recombines TRBV7-2 with TRBJ2-3; D is possibly TRBD2 (6 bases). This CDR3 is 15 amino acids long. CDR1 and CDR2 from the germline V gene are SGHTA and FQGNSA. Deletions cut 3 bases from V and 0 bases from J, with 10 bases between. In DNA form, the CDR3 reads TGTGCCAGCAGCTTGGTGGGGGGAAGCACAGATACGCAGTATTTT. As protein: CASSLVGGSTDTQYF.

V gene TRBV27 combines with J gene TRBJ2-3; 8 nucleotides align to TRBD1. Germline V gives CDR1 MNHEY, CDR2 SMNVEV (reference sequence). V dropped 4 bases and J dropped 3; count of bases not matched to a gene: 3. The CDR3 sequence is 14 residues long. The CDR3 reads CASSSRQGTDTQYF. The CDR3 DNA sequence: TGTGCCAGCAGTTCTCGACAGGGGACAGATACGCAGTATTTT.

Only a few counts were recorded for this clone. The chain recombines TRBV7-3 with TRBJ2-5; 9 positions match TRBD1. The V gene end was trimmed by 5 bases and the J gene end by 1 base; junction bases not matched to a gene: 2. The CDR3 spans 14 residues. CDR1 is SGHTA and CDR2 is FQGTGA in the germline V gene. The CDR3 bases are TGTGCCAGCAGCGCGACAGGGGGCCAAGAGACCCAGTACTTC. Its protein is CASSATGGQETQYF.

The chain has TRBV19 and TRBJ1-3; 7 bases match TRBD1. Germline values: CDR1 LNHDA, CDR2 SQIVND (reference sequence). Trimming removed 6 bases from V and 4 bases from J; junction bases left unmatched: 9. The CDR3 spans 15 residues. This CDR3 is CASSTDRERGNTIYF. CDR3 nucleotides: TGTGCCAGTAGCACAGACAGGGAGCGGGGAAACACCATATATTTT.

This sequence joins TRBV9 and TRBJ1-1; D remains ambiguous. Germline-derived CDR1 and CDR2 are SGDLS and YYNGEE. This CDR3 has 15 residues. Trimming removed 0 bases from V and 0 bases from J, with 9 bases in between. The CDR3 nucleotides are TGTGCCAGCAGCGTAGGTCACAACATGAACACTGAAGCTTTCTTT. It specifies CASSVGHNMNTEAFF.

The chain employs TRBV28 and TRBJ1-5; 7 bases align to TRBD1. V trimming: 6 bases; J trimming: 6 bases; junction bases outside the gene matches: 11. The CDR3 spans 15 residues. Germline CDR1 and CDR2: MDHEN and SYDVKM. CDR3 bases: TGTGCCAGCAGGTTCCGGGACAGACAGAGTCAGCCCCAGCATTTT. Translation gives CASRFRDRQSQPQHF.

V gene TRBV7-8 combines with J gene TRBJ2-5, with D perhaps matching TRBD2 (6 bases). Per germline, CDR1 SGHVS and CDR2 FQNEAQ. This CDR3 contains 14 residues. V lost 0 bases and J 4 bases, leaving 9 bases between the germline ends. In DNA form, the CDR3 reads TGTGCCAGCAGCTTAGCGACGCGGGGAGAGACCCAGTACTTC. As protein: CASSLATRGETQYF.

The gene calls are TRBV4-3 and TRBJ2-1, with TRBD2 identical over 10 bases. With 1 base clipped from V and 1 base from J, the junction kept 4 bases outside the gene matches. Germline loops: CDR1 LGHNA, CDR2 YSLEER. The CDR3 contains 17 residues. The CDR3: CASSQGTSGASYNEQFF. CDR3 in DNA: TGCGCCAGCAGCCAAGGAACTAGCGGGGCGTCCTACAATGAGCAGTTCTTC.

V is TRBV2 and J is TRBJ2-7; D gene unclear. Looked up from germline, CDR1 is SNHLY and CDR2 is FYNNEI. Trimming took off 2 bases at V and 5 bases at J, with 4 bases between the two ends. CDR3 length: 11 amino acids. CDR3 amino acids: CASSEQDEQYF. CDR3 DNA: TGTGCCAGCAGTGAACAGGACGAGCAGTACTTC. The whole variable domain, remainder taken from reference TRBV2 and TRBJ2-7, is EPEVTQTPSHQVTQMGQEVILRCVPISNHLYFYWYRQILGQKVEFLVSFYNNEISEKSEIFDDQFSVERPDGSNFTLKIRSTKLEDSAMYFCASSEQDEQYFGPGTRLTVT.

The V gene is TRBV5-4, the J gene TRBJ2-5; tentative D call: TRBD2 (6 bases). The ends were cut back, 4 bases at V and 2 bases at J, with 9 bases in the middle. The CDR3 extends over 13 amino acids. Germline CDR1 and CDR2: SGHNT and YYREEE (reference sequence). CDR3 sequence reads: CASSRDFQETQYF. CDR3 in DNA: TGTGCCAGCAGCCGGGACTTTCAAGAGACCCAGTACTTC.

The CDR3 nucleotides read TGTGCCAGCAGCGAAAGAACAGGGTCATCGGGTAATTCACCCCTCCACTTT. Translated, it gives CASSERTGSSGNSPLHF. The chain couples TRBV9 to TRBJ1-6; TRBD1 might be the D (6 bases). Trimming shortened V by 3 bases and J by 6 bases, and 19 bases separated the two germline ends. CDR3 size: 17 residues. The germline CDR1 and CDR2 sequences are SGDLS and YYNGEE. Filled out from reference TRBV9 and TRBJ1-6, the complete variable domain reads DSGVTQTPKHLITATGQRVTLRCSPRSGDLSVYWYQQSLDQGLQFLIQYYNGEERAKGNILERFSAQQFPDLHSELNLSSLELGDSALYFCASSERTGSSGNSPLHFGNGTRLTVT.

The rearrangement joins TRBV7-2 to TRBJ2-5; 7 nucleotides match TRBD1. The J segment lost 5 bases and the V segment lost 5 bases, leaving 11 bases of the junction unmatched. CDR3 length equals 15 residues. Germline values: CDR1 SGHTA, CDR2 FQGNSA. CDR3 coding DNA: TGTGCCAGCAGCCCCCAGACAGGGTCCCAGGAGACCCAGTACTTC. Residues: CASSPQTGSQETQYF.

This sequence joins TRBV4-1 and TRBJ2-3, with 10 bases identical to TRBD2. Germline CDR1 MGHRA, CDR2 YSYEKL. This CDR3 has 16 amino acids. The ends lost 4 bases at V and 3 bases at J; junction bases unmatched: 7. The DNA for the CDR3 is TGCGCCAGCAGCCCCCGGCTAGCGGGGGAGACAGATACGCAGTATTTT. It is translated as CASSPRLAGETDTQYF.

This rearrangement joins TRBV19 to TRBJ2-2, with D possibly being TRBD1 (6 bases). Trimming took off 1 base at V and 5 bases at J, with 14 bases between the two ends. The length of the CDR3 is 16 residues. CDR1 and CDR2 (germline): LNHDA, SQIVND (reference sequence). The CDR3 DNA is TGTGCCAGTAGTATAGGTGCAGGGGCGAGGACCGGGGAGCTGTTTTTT. Translation gives CASSIGAGARTGELFF. The variable domain in full, with the rest retrieved from reference TRBV19 and TRBJ2-2, is DGGITQSPKYLFRKEGQNVTLSCEQNLNHDAMYWYRQDPGQGLRLIYYSQIVNDFQKGDIAEGYSVSREKKESFPLTVTSAQKNPTAFYLCASSIGAGARTGELFFGEGSRLTVL.

The chain recombines TRBV7-2 with TRBJ1-5, with D perhaps TRBD1 (5 bases). The CDR3 loop spans 14 amino acids. The V gene lost 5 bases and the J gene lost 4 bases, with 12 bases spanning the gap. Germline V CDR1 and CDR2: SGHTA, FQGNSA. This chain's CDR3 is CASSNRAGNQPQHF. CDR3 coding DNA: TGTGCCAGCAGCAATAGGGCAGGGAATCAGCCCCAGCATTTT.

The chain links TRBV4-2 to TRBJ1-4; the D is unclear. The CDR3 contains 14 residues. V lost 0 bases to trimming and J lost 8 bases, with 10 bases between them. Germline V lookup: CDR1 LGHNA, CDR2 YNFKEQ. CDR3 sequence: CASSQERVREKLFF. CDR3 nucleotide sequence: TGTGCCAGCAGCCAAGAGAGGGTAAGGGAAAAACTGTTTTTT.

The chain has TRBV18 and TRBJ1-1; tentative D call: TRBD1 (5 bases). The CDR3 is 14 amino acids. CDR1 and CDR2 from the germline V gene are KGHSH and LQKENI. Between the trimmed V and J ends, which lost 0 bases and 3 bases, there was a span of 8 bases. CDR3 sequence (DNA): TGTGCCAGCTCACCACCGGGGGAGGACACTGAAGCTTTCTTT. The encoded protein is CASSPPGEDTEAFF.

The genes are TRBV14 and TRBJ2-7, with D tentatively TRBD1 (6 bases). CDR3 length: 15 residues. The ends were cut back, 1 base at V and 9 bases at J, with 19 bases in the middle. Germline CDR1 and CDR2: SGHDN and FVKESK. In DNA, the CDR3 is TGTGCCAGCAGCCAAGTCGCAGGGGTGACTAATACGCAGTACTTC. It translates to CASSQVAGVTNTQYF.

The rearrangement joins TRBV19 to TRBJ2-7; D is perhaps TRBD2 (6 bases). The CDR3 is made up of 15 amino acids. Germline CDR1 reads LNHDA; CDR2 reads SQIVND (reference sequence). V was cut by 6 bases and J by 3 bases, with 18 bases left in between. In DNA, the CDR3 is TGTGCCAGTAGACGGTCGATCGCGGGGTACTACGAGCAGTACTTC. This sequence encodes CASRRSIAGYYEQYF.